The 27 T cell receptor beta chains reported below all come from one sample, sequenced in a study of immune evolution from preneoplasia to lung adenocarcinoma (TCRdb year 2021). Library construction relied on the immunoSEQ multiplex PCR assay. TCRdb limited this immuneACCESS table to in-frame rearrangements with V and J called. A share of clones is missing; checked studies link under half to unresolved V genes, and the rest is unexplained. The sample yields 3,900 or so clones; roughly 81% were counted once. Of the sample, about 19% is held by the ten largest clones. Input material: FFPE minimally invasive lung adenocarcinoma tissue. This specimen's cell subset or site label, interpreted: micro-invasive lung adenocarcinoma (MIA). The receptors stem from a person in their sixties or seventies with lung adenocarcinoma.

This clone was observed a single time. The V and J genes are TRBV5-8 and TRBJ2-3, with D uncertain. Between the trimmed V and J ends, which lost 5 bases and 0 bases, there was a span of 1 base. The CDR3 totals 11 residues. Germline V gives CDR1 SGHTS, CDR2 YDEGEE. This chain's CDR3 is CASRSTDTQYF. CDR3 in DNA: TGTGCCAGCAGAAGCACAGATACGCAGTATTTT.

This sequence joins TRBV5-5 and TRBJ2-7; no clear D gene. From germline, CDR1 is SGHKS and CDR2 YYEKEE (reference sequence). The CDR3 has 15 residues. The V gene lost 0 bases and the J gene lost 2 bases, with 12 bases spanning the gap. CDR3 protein: CASSLGGPATYEQYF. CDR3 in DNA: TGTGCCAGCAGCTTGGGAGGTCCAGCCACCTACGAGCAGTACTTC.

This clone has only a few counts. The chain links TRBV10-3 to TRBJ1-1; TRBD1 aligns across 7 bases. The CDR3 has 16 amino acids. V lost 3 bases and J lost 6; bases outside the gene matches: 13. Germline V CDR1 and CDR2: ENHRY, SYGVKD. CDR3 in DNA: TGTGCCATCAGTGACCCTCTACAGGGGCGGGGGGCTGAAGCTTTCTTT. The encoded protein is CAISDPLQGRGAEAFF.

The chain joins TRBV6-6 to TRBJ2-1, with a weak D call TRBD1 (6 bases). This CDR3 is built from 13 residues. The V and J ends lost 2 bases and 14 bases respectively, with 16 bases between them. Germline V lookup: CDR1 MNHNY, CDR2 SVGAGI (reference sequence). The CDR3 spells CASSYRAGTKKFF. The CDR3 DNA reads as TGTGCCAGCAGTTACAGAGCCGGGACAAAGAAGTTCTTC.

V is TRBV30 and J is TRBJ2-1, with D possibly being TRBD2 (5 bases). V was trimmed by 2 bases and J by 0 bases, leaving 11 bases between them. The CDR3 covers 15 residues. Per germline, CDR1 GTSNPN and CDR2 SVGIG (reference sequence). The DNA for the CDR3 is TGTGCCTGGAGTCTCGGGGATAGCTCCTACAATGAGCAGTTCTTC. Translated: CAWSLGDSSYNEQFF.

This chain joins TRBV28 and TRBJ2-5; D ambiguous. The germline V and J ends were trimmed by 2 bases and 1 base, with 5 bases remaining between them. CDR3 length: 13 residues. The V gene's germline CDR1 is MDHEN and CDR2 SYDVKM. The CDR3 sequence is CASSLSLQETQYF. DNA of the CDR3: TGTGCCAGCAGTTTAAGCCTCCAAGAGACCCAGTACTTC.

V and J are TRBV5-4 and TRBJ1-1, with 8 nucleotides matching TRBD1. The CDR3 sequence is 14 residues long. J lost 4 bases, V lost 4 bases, and 6 bases had no gene match. Per the germline V gene, CDR1 is SGHNT and CDR2 is YYREEE (reference sequence). The CDR3: CASSGRGLGTEAFF. The DNA for the CDR3 is TGTGCCAGCAGCGGCAGGGGGCTGGGCACTGAAGCTTTCTTT.

The chain links TRBV7-2 to TRBJ1-3, with 8 bases that match TRBD1. Germline values: CDR1 SGHTA, CDR2 FQGNSA. The V segment lost 1 base and the J segment 2 bases; nucleotides outside the gene matches: 1. The CDR3 is made up of 15 amino acids. CDR3 loop: CASSLETGAGNTIYF. The CDR3 DNA reads TGTGCCAGCAGCTTAGAGACAGGGGCTGGAAACACCATATATTTT.

This clone occurred once. The chain uses TRBV28 and TRBJ1-2; 9 bases match TRBD1. The CDR3 totals 17 residues. The V segment lost 1 base and the J segment 6 bases; nucleotides outside the gene matches: 12. The germline V gene encodes CDR1 MDHEN and CDR2 SYDVKM. This CDR3 reads CASSLLGGGQGVHGYTF. The CDR3 DNA sequence: TGTGCCAGCAGTTTATTGGGAGGGGGACAGGGAGTGCATGGCTACACCTTC.

The chain carries TRBV20-1 and TRBJ2-1, with D hard to call. In germline, CDR1 is DFQATT, CDR2 SNEGSKA (reference sequence). V was clipped by 6 bases and J by 11 bases, with 14 bases between them. This CDR3 has 11 residues. The DNA of the CDR3 is TGCAGTGCCACTTCCGGCCCACAGCAGTTCTTC. It codes for CSATSGPQQFF.

The gene calls are TRBV7-9 and TRBJ2-1, with D perhaps TRBD2 (6 bases). V lost 5 bases to trimming and J lost 5 bases, with 19 bases between them. The germline V gene encodes CDR1 SEHNR and CDR2 FQNEAQ (reference sequence). The CDR3 spans 16 residues. CDR3 sequence (DNA): TGTGCCAGCAGCGAGAATCGGAGGGACGGCAACAATGAGCAGTTCTTC. Translated, it gives CASSENRRDGNNEQFF.

This rearrangement joins TRBV10-2 to TRBJ1-1; the D gene is possibly TRBD1 (6 bases). Between the trimmed V and J ends, which lost 10 bases and 7 bases, there was a span of 22 bases. Germline V gives CDR1 WSHSY, CDR2 SAAADI. This CDR3 has 14 amino acids. The CDR3 protein is CATSRQGSLNEAFF. The CDR3, as DNA: TGCGCCACCTCACGTCAGGGGTCCTTGAATGAAGCTTTCTTT.

V gene TRBV10-2 combines with J gene TRBJ2-3; tentative D call: TRBD1 (5 bases). Germline CDR1 and CDR2: WSHSY and SAAADI. CDR3 size: 15 residues. Trimming took off 0 bases at V and 1 base at J, with 8 bases between the two ends. CDR3 bases: TGCGCCAGCAGTGAGTCGGCAGGGCGCACAGATACGCAGTATTTT. This sequence encodes CASSESAGRTDTQYF.

The chain carries TRBV30 and TRBJ1-1, with 8 bases matching TRBD1. Germline trimming cut 3 bases from V and 10 bases from J; bases unmatched to any gene: 10. CDR1 is GTSNPN, CDR2 SVGIG, per germline (reference sequence). CDR3 length equals 13 residues. The CDR3 protein is CAWRDRVKVGAFF. In nucleotides, the CDR3 is TGTGCCTGGAGGGACAGGGTTAAGGTGGGAGCTTTCTTT.

The DNA for the CDR3 is TGTGCCTGGAGCTTCACAGGGGGCAATGGCTACACCTTC. As protein: CAWSFTGGNGYTF. This chain uses TRBV30 with TRBJ1-2; 9 nucleotides align to TRBD1. CDR3 length equals 13 residues. Germline trimming cut 3 bases from V and 6 bases from J; bases unmatched to any gene: 5. Germline assignment: CDR1 GTSNPN and CDR2 SVGIG (reference sequence).

This clone was observed a handful of times. The V gene is TRBV7-2, the J gene TRBJ1-1, with 10 bases fitting TRBD1. This CDR3 has 13 residues. The germline CDR1 and CDR2 sequences are SGHTA and FQGNSA. With V trimmed by 5 bases and J by 5 bases, 2 bases remained unmatched. CDR3: CASSGQGVTEAFF. CDR3 nucleotides: TGTGCCAGCAGCGGACAGGGGGTAACTGAAGCTTTCTTT.

The chain uses TRBV7-1 and TRBJ2-5; D is possibly TRBD1 (6 bases). TRBV7-1 is reported as an ORF; its role is uncertain. V lost 3 bases and J lost 2, with 13 bases in between. The CDR3 is 15 amino acids. DNA for the CDR3: TGTGCCAGCAGCTCCGTTACGGGACAACAAGAGACCCAGTACTTC. Protein product: CASSSVTGQQETQYF.

The DNA for the CDR3 is TGTGCCAGCAGCCCCTTCTGGGGGGGGGACTACAATGAGCAGTTCTTC. Amino acids: CASSPFWGGDYNEQFF. V usage is TRBV7-2 and J usage is TRBJ2-1, with 7 positions matching TRBD2. The germline V gene encodes CDR1 SGHTA and CDR2 FQGNSA. V was clipped by 5 bases and J by 3 bases; unmatched bases: 10. CDR3 length: 16 residues.

V usage is TRBV9 and J usage is TRBJ1-5; D unresolved. The CDR3 covers 14 residues. From germline, CDR1 is SGDLS and CDR2 YYNGEE. V was pared by 2 bases and J by 4 bases, with 10 bases between. DNA of the CDR3: TGTGCCAGCAGCGTTGGCGGGATGAATCAGCCCCAGCATTTT. Its translation is CASSVGGMNQPQHF.

The chain carries TRBV29-1 and TRBJ2-3, with 13 bases that match TRBD2. Germline CDR1 SQVTM, CDR2 ANQGSEA. V trimming: 4 bases; J trimming: 2 bases; junction bases outside the gene matches: 3. This CDR3 is built from 15 residues. CDR3 DNA sequence: TGCAGCGTTGCCGGGACTAGCGGGGACACAGATACGCAGTATTTT. It is translated as CSVAGTSGDTDTQYF.

This clone appeared a few times. The chain is built from TRBV9 and TRBJ2-2, with TRBD1 matching 8 bases. This CDR3 contains 14 residues. Germline V gene data show CDR1 as SGDLS and CDR2 as YYNGEE. Trimming removed 3 bases from V and 5 bases from J; junction bases left unmatched: 3. CDR3 sequence (DNA): TGTGCCAGCAGCGCCCGGACAGGGACCGGGGAGCTGTTTTTT. Translating it yields CASSARTGTGELFF.

This clone is large (0.1 to 1%) within its sample. This chain uses TRBV9 with TRBJ1-2, with 8 bases matching TRBD1. The CDR3 has 13 residues. Trimming cost V 3 bases and J 4 bases; bases outside gene matches: 2. Germline CDR1 is SGDLS and CDR2 is YYNGEE. The CDR3 region is CASSAGTGYGYTF. The CDR3 nucleotides read TGTGCCAGCAGCGCTGGGACAGGCTATGGCTACACCTTC.

The V call is TRBV18, the J call TRBJ1-2; D remains unclear. The CDR3 contains 15 residues. Germline CDR1 KGHSH, CDR2 LQKENI. V lost 3 bases and J 0 bases, leaving 11 bases between the germline ends. The CDR3 spells CASSPSGRPNYGYTF. DNA of the CDR3: TGTGCCAGCTCACCTTCGGGCAGGCCTAACTATGGCTACACCTTC.

Judged by abundance, this clone is large (0.1 to 1%). The chain combines TRBV28 with TRBJ1-5, with D tentatively TRBD1 (5 bases). Germline V CDR1 and CDR2: MDHEN, SYDVKM. Deletions cut 5 bases from V and 0 bases from J, with 8 bases between. This CDR3 comprises 14 residues. CDR3 sequence (DNA): TGTGCCAGCAGTCGGGGGGTTAGCAATCAGCCCCAGCATTTT. Encoded protein: CASSRGVSNQPQHF.

The chain carries TRBV19 and TRBJ2-2; TRBD1 might be the D (6 bases). The CDR3 is 16 residues long. The germline CDR1 and CDR2 sequences are LNHDA and SQIVND (reference sequence). The V gene lost 5 bases and the J gene lost 6 bases, with 19 bases spanning the gap. The chain's CDR3 is CASSVLTGSRAGELFF. The CDR3 DNA follows: TGTGCCAGTAGTGTTTTGACAGGTTCTCGGGCCGGGGAGCTGTTTTTT.

The rearrangement links TRBV29-1 to TRBJ1-1, with a tentative D call TRBD1 (6 bases). The CDR3 totals 12 residues. From germline, CDR1 is SQVTM and CDR2 ANQGSEA. V lost 3 bases, J lost 4 bases, and 9 bases lay in between. In DNA, the CDR3 is TGCAGCGTTGACAGGGGCGGCACTGAAGCTTTCTTT. Translating gives CSVDRGGTEAFF.

DNA for the CDR3: TGTGCCAGCAGTATGACAGGCTTGGGCTACACCTTC. Protein: CASSMTGLGYTF. The genes are TRBV6-1 and TRBJ1-2; D is perhaps TRBD1 (6 bases). V was trimmed by 5 bases and J by 8 bases, leaving 12 bases between them. CDR1 is MNHNS, CDR2 SASEGT, per germline. The CDR3 consists of 12 residues.